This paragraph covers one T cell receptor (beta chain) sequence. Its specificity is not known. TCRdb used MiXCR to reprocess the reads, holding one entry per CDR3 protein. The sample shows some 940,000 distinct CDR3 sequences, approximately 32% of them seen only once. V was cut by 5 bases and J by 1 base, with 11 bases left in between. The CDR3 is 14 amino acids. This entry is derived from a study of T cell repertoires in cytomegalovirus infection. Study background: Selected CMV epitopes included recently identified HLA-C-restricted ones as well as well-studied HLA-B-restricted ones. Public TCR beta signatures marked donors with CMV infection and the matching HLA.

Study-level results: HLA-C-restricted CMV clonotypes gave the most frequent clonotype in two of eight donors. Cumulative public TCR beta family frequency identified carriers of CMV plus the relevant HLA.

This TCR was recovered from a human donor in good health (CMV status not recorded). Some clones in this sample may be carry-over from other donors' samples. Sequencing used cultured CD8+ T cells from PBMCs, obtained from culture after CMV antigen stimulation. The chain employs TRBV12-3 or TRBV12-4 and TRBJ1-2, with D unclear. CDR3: CASSPGNLNYGYTF. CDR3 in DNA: TGTGCCAGCAGTCCGGGGAATCTTAACTATGGCTACACCTTC.